A selection of T cell receptor beta chains follows, all from one sample in a study of Graves' ophthalmopathy and Graves' hyperthyroidism. In TCRdb, the multiplex PCR reads were re-called with MiXCR into one record per CDR3 protein. Of over a million distinct CDR3 sequences listed, about two fifths are singletons. Sequencing input: peripheral blood or thyroid tissue (not recorded which). The receptors derive from an adult man with Graves' hyperthyroidism. Each CDR3 is given with its conserved first and last residue. Each record gives: J gene, V gene, CDR3 protein.

J gene: TRBJ1-2
V gene: TRBV11-2
CDR3 protein: CASTMGGNYGYTF

J gene: TRBJ2-3
V gene: TRBV9
CDR3 protein: CASSVTGQVDTQYF

J gene: TRBJ2-7
V gene: TRBV28
CDR3 protein: CVSSLRSAYEQYF

J gene: TRBJ2-2
V gene: TRBV20-1
CDR3 protein: CSARGGAGELFF

J gene: TRBJ1-6
V gene: TRBV2
CDR3 protein: CASSWDRERANSPLHF

J gene: TRBJ1-1
V gene: TRBV7-2
CDR3 protein: CASSFGDQGRAEAFF

J gene: TRBJ1-1
V gene: TRBV19
CDR3 protein: CASSRARGENTEAFF

J gene: TRBJ2-7
V gene: TRBV4-1
CDR3 protein: CASSQVGLPEQYF

J gene: TRBJ2-6
V gene: TRBV7-9
CDR3 protein: CASSLTGQGISGANVLTF

J gene: TRBJ2-5
V gene: TRBV15
CDR3 protein: CATSRVQWPSGETQYF

J gene: TRBJ2-7
V gene: TRBV7-2
CDR3 protein: CASIPGGEQYF

J gene: TRBJ1-1
V gene: TRBV9
CDR3 protein: CASSVEGQGEAFF

J gene: TRBJ2-7
V gene: TRBV4-1
CDR3 protein: CASSPESPYEQCF

J gene: TRBJ2-7
V gene: TRBV10-3
CDR3 protein: CAISESTRPHYEQYF

J gene: TRBJ1-4
V gene: TRBV10-3
CDR3 protein: CASRNRDRGSTNEKLFF

J gene: TRBJ1-4
V gene: TRBV29-1
CDR3 protein: CSANGGADEKLFF

J gene: TRBJ2-2
V gene: TRBV27
CDR3 protein: CASRRTWLGELFF

J gene: TRBJ1-5
V gene: TRBV20-1
CDR3 protein: CSARLLARDIWAVGQPQHF

J gene: TRBJ2-7
V gene: TRBV2
CDR3 protein: CASSAGQGNGQQYF

J gene: TRBJ2-2
V gene: TRBV5-1
CDR3 protein: CASSARSVTSGPGTGELFF

J gene: TRBJ2-7
V gene: TRBV25-1
CDR3 protein: CASLSGEQYF

J gene: TRBJ1-2
V gene: TRBV28
CDR3 protein: CASRITGHYGYTF

J gene: TRBJ1-1
V gene: TRBV25-1
CDR3 protein: CASSDDISPEAFF

J gene: TRBJ2-5
V gene: TRBV20-1
CDR3 protein: CSARVPNGARETQYF

J gene: TRBJ1-5
V gene: TRBV20-1
CDR3 protein: CSAQRQAADLNQPQHF

J gene: TRBJ2-5
V gene: TRBV10-1
CDR3 protein: CASSEGLAGTSQETQYF

J gene: TRBJ1-6
V gene: TRBV9
CDR3 protein: CASSVDGDSTYNSPLHF

J gene: TRBJ2-7
V gene: TRBV6-5
CDR3 protein: CASTPAGTREQYF

J gene: TRBJ1-2
V gene: TRBV29-1
CDR3 protein: CSVERGGFSDYGYTF

J gene: TRBJ1-5
V gene: TRBV19
CDR3 protein: CASSTSDTKMHSNQPQHF

J gene: TRBJ2-7
V gene: TRBV7-2
CDR3 protein: CASSFQPGLSSYEQYF

J gene: TRBJ1-3
V gene: TRBV5-5
CDR3 protein: CASSLQRNTIYF

J gene: TRBJ1-2
V gene: TRBV29-1
CDR3 protein: CSAPVRQFGYTF

J gene: TRBJ2-3
V gene: TRBV15
CDR3 protein: CAARNYRTDTQYF

J gene: TRBJ1-2
V gene: TRBV15
CDR3 protein: CATSRAGRERGYTF

J gene: TRBJ2-7
V gene: TRBV7-3
CDR3 protein: CASSFQRDRAYEQYF

J gene: TRBJ1-5
V gene: TRBV7-2
CDR3 protein: CASSPRAPEEQPQHF

J gene: TRBJ2-2
V gene: TRBV9
CDR3 protein: CASSQRQTGVGGELFF

J gene: TRBJ2-7
V gene: TRBV12-3/TRBV12-4
CDR3 protein: CASHSGQGVSYEQYF

J gene: TRBJ2-7
V gene: TRBV12-3/TRBV12-4
CDR3 protein: CAGSPGTGTYEQYF

J gene: TRBJ1-1
V gene: TRBV4-2
CDR3 protein: CASSQEGSEAFF

J gene: TRBJ2-6
V gene: TRBV9
CDR3 protein: CASTNPPGTGSSGANVLTF

J gene: TRBJ2-5
V gene: TRBV29-1
CDR3 protein: CSVERGRFNQETQYF

J gene: TRBJ2-7
V gene: TRBV7-9
CDR3 protein: CASSGSDRLAYEQYF

J gene: TRBJ1-2
V gene: TRBV27
CDR3 protein: CASSLKQGGNYGYTF

J gene: TRBJ2-3
V gene: TRBV15
CDR3 protein: CATSARTGPGTDTQYF

J gene: TRBJ2-7
V gene: TRBV7-9
CDR3 protein: CASSLADRAGLQQYF

J gene: TRBJ1-2
V gene: TRBV19
CDR3 protein: CASTTRGVYTF